This T cell receptor beta chain was recorded in a study of beta chain features in type 1 diabetes. Study as a whole: Healthy donors and patients showed comparable age, gender and cell yields.

Germline V gene data show CDR1 as SNHLY and CDR2 as FYNNEI. Trimming removed 6 bases from V and 8 bases from J, with 14 bases in between. CDR3 length: 14 residues. General study points: Shorter TCRB CDR3s, moderately but significantly so, marked every one of the four CD4+ subsets in Type 1 diabetes patients.

This clone has a handful of counts. Its antigen is unidentified. All of the isolated RNA was reverse transcribed, so expressed TCRB transcripts were sequenced. The data were produced by immunoSEQ multiplex PCR, yet TCRdb's version contains in-frame clones alone and is incomplete. This sample carries 600,000 or so clones, about an eighth of them seen once, and the ten largest clones take around 0.12%. The specimen was naive CD4+ T cells from blood. The chain links TRBV2 to TRBJ1-6, with a weak D call TRBD1 (5 bases). The receptor was derived from a man under 40 with type 1 diabetes. The CDR3 DNA sequence: TGTGCCAGCAGGTTCGGGACCGTGGATTCACCCCTCCACTTT. Protein sequence: CASRFGTVDSPLHF.